The 27 T cell receptor beta chains in this list originate from one sample, sequenced in a study of T cells in Graves' hyperthyroidism and ophthalmopathy (dated by TCRdb to the late 2010s). Libraries were made using multiplex PCR. TCRdb records Illumina HiSeq 2000 as the sequencer. Amplification of TCR beta CDR3 regions was carried out from RNA transcripts. The TCR CDR3 was subjected to a first round of RT-PCR using the HTBI primer set and the Qiagen OneStep RT-PCR kit. TCRdb took the public reads, trimmed them with fastp at Q25, ran MiXCR for clone calling and kept in-frame beta chains. Entries are consolidated by CDR3 protein sequence, retaining the most common genes and DNA. The sample table shows some 560,000 distinct CDR3 sequences, and around 16% are seen once. Of the sample, around 7.8% falls within the top ten clones. The source material was blood. All receptors derive from a woman between 25 and 40 years old with Graves' hyperthyroidism.

Ten or more counts support this clonotype. The rearrangement uses TRBV28 and TRBJ1-4; TRBD1 agrees at 8 bases. CDR3 length: 14 residues. Germline V CDR1 and CDR2: MDHEN, SYDVKM. With V trimmed by 7 bases and J by 5 bases, 6 bases remained unmatched. DNA of the CDR3: TGTGCCAGCATGCCCCGGGACAGGAATGAAAAACTGTTTTTT. Translating gives CASMPRDRNEKLFF.

This clonotype showed up many times. The V call is TRBV18, the J call TRBJ1-5, with a weak D call TRBD1 (6 bases). V was cut by 3 bases and J by 5 bases, with 14 bases left in between. CDR3 length equals 15 residues. Looked up from germline, CDR1 is KGHSH and CDR2 is LQKENI. The CDR3 nucleotides are TGTGCCAGCTCACCGGTCCCAGGGGTAGATCAGCCCCAGCATTTT. The encoded protein is CASSPVPGVDQPQHF.

This clonotype was counted at least ten times. The chain uses TRBV30 and TRBJ2-3, with 14 bases that match TRBD2. Losses at the gene ends were 0 bases for V and 6 bases for J; bases not matched to a gene: 8. The CDR3 has 17 residues. Germline V gives CDR1 GTSNPN, CDR2 SVGIG (reference sequence). The CDR3 protein is CAWSVPGTSGGRDTQYF. The CDR3 DNA follows: TGTGCCTGGAGTGTACCCGGGACTAGCGGGGGCCGGGATACGCAGTATTTT.

There are many counts of this clonotype. This sequence joins TRBV15 and TRBJ1-6, with 8 positions matching TRBD1. From germline, CDR1 is LNHNV and CDR2 YYDKDF (reference sequence). The CDR3 has 14 residues. V was clipped by 4 bases and J by 8 bases; unmatched bases: 4. CDR3 DNA: TGTGCCACCAGCATTAGACAGGGGTATTCACCCCTCCACTTT. Protein product: CATSIRQGYSPLHF.

This clonotype occurred many times. The CDR3 nucleotides read TGTGCCAGCAGTTTAGGTCCTACCTACAATGAGCAGTTCTTC. It translates to CASSLGPTYNEQFF. The rearrangement links TRBV12-3 or TRBV12-4 to TRBJ2-1; no clear D. V was cut by 1 base and J by 2 bases, with 6 bases left in between. The CDR3 is 14 amino acids.

This clonotype was seen a handful of times. The chain employs TRBV30 and TRBJ1-5; D is undetermined. The germline gives CDR1 GTSNPN, CDR2 SVGIG (reference sequence). This CDR3 is built from 17 residues. V was shortened by 4 bases and J by 0 bases, with 19 bases between the two germline ends. CDR3 DNA: TGTGCCTGGAAACCTCCGGGCAACCACTATAGCAATCAGCCCCAGCATTTT. This gives the protein CAWKPPGNHYSNQPQHF. The full variable domain, completed using reference TRBV30 and TRBJ1-5, is SQTIHQWPATLVQPVGSPLSLECTVEGTSNPNLYWYRQAAGRGLQLLFYSVGIGQISSEVPQNLSASRPQDRQFILSSKKLLLSDSGFYLCAWKPPGNHYSNQPQHFGDGTRLSIL.

This clonotype was seen a handful of times. An end of the junction does not agree with germline; a read error may underlie this. This chain connects TRBV5-1 to TRBJ1-1, with 7 nucleotides matching TRBD1. CDR3 length: 16 amino acids. The germline V gene has CDR1 SGHRS and CDR2 YFSETQ. The CDR3 region has the DNA TGCGCCGGCAGCAAGGACCCACAGGGGTTGGGCACTGAAGCTTTCTTT. This codes for CAGSKDPQGLGTEAFF.

The chain couples TRBV20-1 to TRBJ1-2; unclear D gene. The length of the CDR3 is 12 residues. Germline V gene lookup returns CDR1 DFQATT and CDR2 SNEGSKA (reference sequence). V lost 3 bases to trimming and J lost 0 bases, with 5 bases between them. In DNA, the CDR3 is TGCAGTGCTAGTTACGCTAACTATGGCTACACCTTC. It is translated as CSASYANYGYTF.

The rearrangement links TRBV19 to TRBJ2-1; D remains ambiguous. The CDR3 totals 14 residues. V gave up 6 bases and J gave up 2 bases, with 11 bases separating them. Germline values: CDR1 LNHDA, CDR2 SQIVND (reference sequence). CDR3 sequence: CASRSDTAYNEQFF. The CDR3 bases are TGTGCCAGTAGGTCAGACACCGCCTACAATGAGCAGTTCTTC.

This clonotype was found many times. This chain links TRBV12-3 or TRBV12-4 with TRBJ2-1; TRBD2 aligns across 9 bases. V gave up 8 bases and J gave up 8 bases; unmatched junction bases: 7. The CDR3 is made up of 13 amino acids. This chain's CDR3 is CASLAGETYEQFF. The CDR3 DNA reads as TGTGCCAGCTTAGCGGGAGAGACCTATGAGCAGTTCTTC.

Ten or more counts support this clonotype. This chain links TRBV7-3 with TRBJ2-1, with D hard to call. Between the trimmed V and J ends, which lost 4 bases and 5 bases, there was a span of 15 bases. The CDR3 runs to 15 residues. CDR1 and CDR2 from the germline V gene are SGHTA and FQGTGA. CDR3 loop: CASSSSGDLNNEQFF. CDR3 coding DNA: TGTGCCAGCAGCTCCTCTGGGGATTTAAACAATGAGCAGTTCTTC.

V and J are TRBV7-6 and TRBJ2-1, with no clear D. Germline V CDR1 and CDR2: SGHVS, FNYEAQ. Trimming stripped 4 bases from V and 8 bases from J, with 21 bases between. This CDR3 region has 16 residues. The CDR3 reads CASSSRRGPFVYEQFF. The CDR3 DNA reads TGTGCCAGCAGCTCCCGAAGAGGCCCCTTTGTCTATGAGCAGTTCTTC.

The chain has TRBV12-3 or TRBV12-4 and TRBJ2-5; 7 bases are shared with TRBD2. CDR3 length: 13 amino acids. V lost 5 bases to trimming and J lost 5 bases; unmatched junction nucleotides: 5. CDR3 coding DNA: TGTGCCAGCAGTAGGACTAGTAGGGAGACCCAGTACTTC. Its translation: CASSRTSRETQYF.

This clonotype showed up many times. V is TRBV9 and J is TRBJ2-7; 7 nucleotides match TRBD2. This CDR3 has 15 amino acids. Germline CDR1 SGDLS, CDR2 YYNGEE. J gave up 5 bases and V 4 bases, and 12 bases lay outside the gene matches. In nucleotides, the CDR3 is TGTGCCAGCAGCCCCTCATGGGAGCGGGACCACGAGCAGTACTTC. Translating gives CASSPSWERDHEQYF.

Details on this clonotype: A much larger clone sits a single nucleotide away, making a read error possible. The V and J genes are TRBV5-1 and TRBJ2-7, with 7 bases matching TRBD2. The germline CDR1 and CDR2 sequences are SGHRS and YFSETQ. This CDR3 region has 17 residues. Trimming at V came to 0 bases and at J to 6 bases, leaving 15 bases not matched to a gene. CDR3 sequence: CASSLDTSASSACEQYF. The CDR3 DNA reads TGCGCCAGCAGCTTGGACACTAGCGCCAGTAGCGCCTGCGAGCAGTACTTC. The complete variable domain, with remaining parts taken from reference TRBV5-1 and TRBJ2-7, reads KAGVTQTPRYLIKTRGQQVTLSCSPISGHRSVSWYQQTPGQGLQFLFEYFSETQRNKGNFPGRFSGRQFSNSRSEMNVSTLELGDSALYLCASSLDTSASSACEQYFGPGTRLTVT.

The chain is built from TRBV20-1 and TRBJ1-2; no clear D gene. V dropped 4 bases and J dropped 8 bases, with 23 bases sitting between them. The CDR3 consists of 15 residues. Germline lookup yields CDR1 DFQATT and CDR2 SNEGSKA (reference sequence). CDR3 in amino acids: CSAKHSGGPLMGYTF. As DNA, the CDR3 is TGCAGTGCTAAGCACTCCGGCGGACCTCTTATGGGCTACACCTTC.

This clonotype was counted only a few times. This chain joins TRBV28 and TRBJ2-1; 8 bases match TRBD1. After removal of 11 bases from V and 0 bases from J, the junction contained 6 bases not matched to a gene. This CDR3 contains 14 residues. Per the germline V gene, CDR1 is MDHEN and CDR2 is SYDVKM. The DNA for the CDR3 is TGTGCCGGGGCAGGGGGCGCCTCCTACAATGAGCAGTTCTTC. This gives the protein CAGAGGASYNEQFF.

A few counts support this clonotype. The V call is TRBV20-1, the J call TRBJ1-5, with D tentatively TRBD1 (6 bases). Germline lookup yields CDR1 DFQATT and CDR2 SNEGSKA (reference sequence). Trimming stripped 3 bases from V and 3 bases from J, with 15 bases between. This CDR3 region has 15 residues. The chain's CDR3 is CSARESQGSNQPQHF. The CDR3 region has the DNA TGCAGTGCTAGGGAATCCCAGGGGTCCAATCAGCCCCAGCATTTT.

A note on this clonotype: At one of its ends the junction is not consistent with the germline gene, which may arise from a read error. V usage is TRBV7-2 and J usage is TRBJ2-1; 9 bases agree with TRBD1. The V gene's germline CDR1 is SGHTA and CDR2 FQGNSA. The CDR3 has 17 residues. CDR3 sequence reads: CASSRTYRDRAYNEQFF. The CDR3 DNA sequence: TGCGCCAGCAGCCGCACCTACCGGGACAGGGCATACAATGAGCAGTTCTTC.

This clonotype was found many times. V and J are TRBV6-2 or TRBV6-3 and TRBJ2-1; D is possibly TRBD1 (6 bases). The length of the CDR3 is 15 residues. Germline V gives CDR1 MNHEY, CDR2 SVGEGT. V lost 2 bases, J lost 3 bases, and 11 bases lay in between. CDR3 nucleotide sequence: TGTGCCAGCAGTTACGGAGGACAGTACTACAATGAGCAGTTCTTC. Its translation: CASSYGGQYYNEQFF.

CDR3 in amino acids: CASSSGFTGANVLTF. CDR3 in DNA: TGTGCCAGCAGTTCTGGGTTTACCGGGGCCAACGTCCTGACTTTC. This chain links TRBV12-3 or TRBV12-4 with TRBJ2-6; D is ambiguous. Trimming removed 4 bases at V and 4 bases at J, with 11 bases between. The CDR3 is 15 residues long.

Remarks on this clonotype: This may arise from a read error, as a much more abundant clone is one base away. V and J are TRBV7-2 and TRBJ2-1; TRBD2 aligns across 14 bases. The J call may be wrong; the DNA end is better matched by TRBJ2-7. This CDR3 spans 18 amino acids. Germline V gene sequence: CDR1 SGHTA, CDR2 FQGNSA. CDR3 coding DNA: TGTGCCAGCAGCTTAGAGAGACTAGCGGGAGGGTTATACAATGAGCAGTACTTC. Its protein is CASSLERLAGGLYNEQYF.

The chain uses TRBV24-1 and TRBJ2-3; 11 bases map to TRBD1. Germline CDR1 KGHDR, CDR2 SFDVKD. V was pared by 3 bases and J by 6 bases, with 4 bases of the junction left unmatched. CDR3 length: 15 residues. This CDR3 reads CATSDRTGGEDTQYF. As DNA, the CDR3 is TGTGCCACCAGTGATCGGACAGGGGGCGAGGATACGCAGTATTTT.

As concerns this clonotype: This may be a read error, as it is one base from a much larger clone. The chain carries TRBV7-6 and TRBJ2-7, with D possibly matching TRBD1 (5 bases). CDR3 length: 13 residues. Trimming shortened V by 2 bases and J by 3 bases, and 8 bases separated the two germline ends. Germline V CDR1 and CDR2: SGHVS, FNYEAQ. The CDR3 DNA reads TGTGCCAGCAGCTTATCGGACAACTACGAGCAGTACTTC. This codes for CASSLSDNYEQYF.

Regarding this clonotype: Since a much larger clone is just one base distant, this may be a read error. The conserved closing phenylalanine or tryptophan is absent in this CDR3, likely reflecting a read error. V gene TRBV12-3 or TRBV12-4 combines with J gene TRBJ2-2, with 8 positions matching TRBD1. Losses at the gene ends were 5 bases for V and 5 bases for J; bases not matched to a gene: 7. The CDR3 length is 15 residues. CDR3 in amino acids: CASSLGQGGTGELFS. In DNA, the CDR3 is TGTGCCAGCAGTCTCGGACAGGGTGGGACCGGGGAGCTGTTTTCT.

In its sample, this clonotype was seen many times. V and J are TRBV2 and TRBJ2-1; D perhaps matches TRBD2 (6 bases). The V gene's germline CDR1 is SNHLY and CDR2 FYNNEI. With 7 bases removed from V and 5 bases from J, the gap between germline ends came to 15 bases. CDR3 length equals 14 residues. CDR3 sequence reads: CASMFRGGNNEQFF. The CDR3 coding sequence is TGTGCCAGCATGTTCCGAGGAGGGAACAATGAGCAGTTCTTC.

This clonotype was seen repeatedly, ten times or more. The rearrangement uses TRBV7-6 and TRBJ2-3; D possibly uses TRBD1 or TRBD2 (6 bases each). There are 18 residues in the CDR3. The V gene's germline CDR1 is SGHVS and CDR2 FNYEAQ. The V end lost 5 bases, the J end lost 2 bases, and 23 bases lay between the germline ends. The CDR3, as DNA: TGTGCCAGCAGCCAGACTAGGGGGACCCGCACACACACAGATACGCAGTATTTT. It yields the protein CASSQTRGTRTHTDTQYF.